Shown below are 22 T cell receptor beta chains from a single sample sequenced in a study of blood T cell repertoires in COVID-19. Only in-frame clones appear in the TCRdb table, and some are missing; sequencing was by immunoSEQ multiplex PCR. This sample carries roughly 98,000 clones, over 80% of them seen once, and the ten largest clones take about 10%. The specimen sequenced was peripheral blood. The receptor source for this set is a woman aged 65 to 85 with active or convalescent COVID-19.

The chain is built from TRBV5-4 and TRBJ1-1, with TRBD1 matching 7 bases. Trimming at V came to 6 bases and at J to 1 base, leaving 6 bases not matched to a gene. The CDR3 runs to 14 residues. Germline V gene sequence: CDR1 SGHNT, CDR2 YYREEE (reference sequence). In nucleotides, the CDR3 is TGTGCCAGCAAAGGGGACAGATGGAACACTGAAGCTTTCTTT. It is translated as CASKGDRWNTEAFF.

This clone was counted once. This chain joins TRBV9 and TRBJ2-2, with D perhaps matching TRBD1 (5 bases). Germline V gene sequence: CDR1 SGDLS, CDR2 YYNGEE. The CDR3 extends over 14 amino acids. The V end was cut by 1 base, the J end by 6 bases, with 10 bases between. The CDR3 loop reads CASSVRSGPGELFF. In DNA form, the CDR3 reads TGTGCCAGCAGCGTACGTTCAGGGCCCGGGGAGCTGTTTTTT.

The chain is built from TRBV19 and TRBJ1-2; D uncertain. The CDR3 is 11 amino acids. Looked up from germline, CDR1 is LNHDA and CDR2 is SQIVND (reference sequence). V lost 3 bases to trimming and J lost 8 bases, with 7 bases between them. The CDR3 DNA is TGTGCCAGTAGTATTAAAAGCGGCTACACCTTC. As protein: CASSIKSGYTF.

The chain carries TRBV5-4 and TRBJ1-1; no clear D gene. This CDR3 comprises 14 residues. Germline CDR1 and CDR2: SGHNT and YYREEE (reference sequence). The V end lost 4 bases, the J end lost 0 bases, and 10 bases lay between the germline ends. The DNA of the CDR3 is TGTGCCAGCAGCACCCGAGAGTTGAACACTGAAGCTTTCTTT. Residues: CASSTRELNTEAFF.

The chain links TRBV4-3 to TRBJ2-5; 9 bases are shared with TRBD1. The CDR3 extends over 15 amino acids. Germline lookup yields CDR1 LGHNA and CDR2 YSLEER. V gave up 1 base and J gave up 5 bases; unmatched junction bases: 5. The CDR3 DNA follows: TGCGCCAGCAGCCAAGGGACAGGGGCTTGGGAGACCCAGTACTTC. Its translation is CASSQGTGAWETQYF.

The chain combines TRBV18 with TRBJ2-7; 7 bases map to TRBD1. Germline V gene sequence: CDR1 KGHSH, CDR2 LQKENI. The CDR3 totals 14 residues. After removal of 6 bases from V and 3 bases from J, the junction contained 8 bases not matched to a gene. The CDR3 protein is CASSPTGEHYEQYF. The CDR3 nucleotides read TGTGCCAGCTCGCCTACAGGGGAACACTACGAGCAGTACTTC.

V is TRBV28 and J is TRBJ2-7; 9 nucleotides line up with TRBD1. V lost 5 bases, J lost 0 bases, and 8 bases stayed unmatched. This CDR3 is 16 amino acids long. Germline loops: CDR1 MDHEN, CDR2 SYDVKM. CDR3 sequence reads: CASSGPGQGSSYEQYF. The CDR3 DNA is TGTGCCAGCAGTGGCCCGGGACAGGGAAGCTCCTACGAGCAGTACTTC. Drawing the rest from reference TRBV28 and TRBJ2-7, the complete variable domain is DVKVTQSSRYLVKRTGEKVFLECVQDMDHENMFWYRQDPGLGLRLIYFSYDVKMKEKGDIPEGYSVSREKKERFSLILESASTNQTSMYLCASSGPGQGSSYEQYFGPGTRLTVT.

The chain joins TRBV5-8 to TRBJ2-2; perhaps TRBD2 as D (5 bases). In germline, CDR1 is SGHTS, CDR2 YDEGEE. Trimming pared 0 bases from V and 7 bases from J, leaving 16 bases between. The CDR3 is 16 amino acids. CDR3 coding DNA: TGTGCCAGCAGCTTGGCCTTGAGGGAGAGGCGCGGGGAGCTGTTTTTT. Translated: CASSLALRERRGELFF. The entire variable domain, with the rest obtained from reference TRBV5-8 and TRBJ2-2, is as follows: EAGVTQSPTHLIKTRGQQATLRCSPISGHTSVYWYQQALGLGLQFLLWYDEGEERNRGNFPPRFSGRQFPNYSSELNVNALELEDSALYLCASSLALRERRGELFFGEGSRLTVL.

The chain is built from TRBV7-2 and TRBJ2-7, with TRBD2 identical over 11 bases. Germline lookup yields CDR1 SGHTA and CDR2 FQGNSA. The CDR3 covers 14 residues. The V and J ends lost 5 bases and 3 bases, in that order; junction bases with no gene match: 3. CDR3 loop: CASSLLAGVYEQYF. CDR3 bases: TGTGCCAGCAGCCTACTAGCGGGGGTCTACGAGCAGTACTTC.

This clone was observed once. This chain uses TRBV5-6 with TRBJ2-4, with a tentative D call TRBD2 (7 bases). In germline, CDR1 is SGHDT, CDR2 YYEEEE. The CDR3 contains 16 residues. V was cut by 4 bases and J by 0 bases, with 14 bases left in between. The CDR3 protein is CASSGGGELAKNIQYF. The DNA for the CDR3 is TGTGCCAGCAGCGGGGGGGGCGAGTTAGCCAAAAACATTCAGTACTTC.

V usage is TRBV6-6 and J usage is TRBJ2-7; possible D gene TRBD2, 7 bases. Per germline, CDR1 MNHNY and CDR2 SVGAGI (reference sequence). The V gene lost 0 bases and the J gene lost 4 bases, with 13 bases spanning the gap. This CDR3 spans 15 amino acids. The CDR3 sequence is CASSYSGGRWYEQYF. The CDR3 DNA reads as TGTGCCAGCAGTTACTCGGGGGGGCGGTGGTACGAGCAGTACTTC.

This chain links TRBV7-2 with TRBJ1-2; the D is unclear. CDR1 is SGHTA and CDR2 is FQGNSA in the germline V gene. The CDR3 has 16 residues. Trimming pared 0 bases from V and 5 bases from J, leaving 16 bases between. Here the CDR3 reads CASSLASKGREYGYTF. The DNA for the CDR3 is TGTGCCAGCAGCTTAGCCAGTAAGGGTCGGGAATATGGCTACACCTTC.

The chain combines TRBV10-3 with TRBJ2-1, with 12 bases fitting TRBD2. The germline CDR1 and CDR2 sequences are ENHRY and SYGVKD. V lost 8 bases and J lost 6; bases outside the gene matches: 5. The length of the CDR3 is 14 residues. Here the CDR3 reads CAIRTSGDSNEQFF. CDR3 DNA: TGTGCCATCCGGACTAGCGGGGATTCCAATGAGCAGTTCTTC.

The chain is built from TRBV18 and TRBJ2-7, with D tentatively TRBD1 (6 bases). The V end lost 0 bases, the J end lost 6 bases, and 9 bases lay between the germline ends. This CDR3 has 13 amino acids. CDR1 is KGHSH and CDR2 is LQKENI in the germline V gene. CDR3 amino acids: CASSPPQGPEQYF. CDR3 DNA sequence: TGTGCCAGCTCACCACCCCAGGGGCCCGAGCAGTACTTC. The entire variable domain, with the rest obtained from reference TRBV18 and TRBJ2-7, is as follows: NAGVMQNPRHLVRRRGQEARLRCSPMKGHSHVYWYRQLPEEGLKFMVYLQKENIIDESGMPKERFSAEFPKEGPSILRIQQVVRGDSAAYFCASSPPQGPEQYFGPGTRLTVT.

The CDR3 loop is CASSRTVPYEQYF. Here the CDR3 DNA reads TGTGCCAGTAGTCGGACAGTCCCCTACGAGCAGTACTTC. V and J are TRBV19 and TRBJ2-7, with a possible D match to TRBD1 (6 bases). The CDR3 extends over 13 amino acids. Germline-derived CDR1 and CDR2 are LNHDA and SQIVND (reference sequence). V was pared by 5 bases and J by 2 bases, with 10 bases between.

This sequence joins TRBV11-3 and TRBJ1-3; D perhaps matches TRBD1 (6 bases). Trimming cost V 5 bases and J 2 bases, with 16 bases left between them. Germline values: CDR1 SGHNT, CDR2 YENEEA. This CDR3 contains 16 residues. CDR3 sequence reads: CASSPGGQTPGNTIYF. DNA for the CDR3: TGTGCCAGCAGCCCAGGCGGACAGACGCCTGGAAACACCATATATTTT.

The chain employs TRBV2 and TRBJ2-2, with D tentatively TRBD2 (6 bases). The CDR3 contains 13 residues. From germline, CDR1 is SNHLY and CDR2 FYNNEI. Between the trimmed V and J ends, which lost 6 bases and 6 bases, there was a span of 11 bases. The CDR3 nucleotides read TGTGCCAGCAGCAGACTAGAGGCCGGGGAGCTGTTTTTT. Translation gives CASSRLEAGELFF.

This clone was recorded at least ten times. The V call is TRBV7-9, the J call TRBJ2-7; tentative D call: TRBD2 (6 bases). With 5 bases removed from V and 7 bases from J, the gap between germline ends came to 9 bases. This CDR3 comprises 11 residues. CDR1 and CDR2 from the germline V gene are SEHNR and FQNEAQ (reference sequence). The CDR3 sequence is CASSPGTEQYF. For the CDR3, the DNA is TGTGCCAGCAGCCCCGGGACTGAGCAGTACTTC.

This chain joins TRBV5-4 and TRBJ1-4; 8 nucleotides match TRBD1. The CDR3 length is 15 residues. CDR1 and CDR2 from the germline V gene are SGHNT and YYREEE (reference sequence). V shed 0 bases, J shed 4 bases, and the junction held 2 bases outside the gene matches. For the CDR3, the DNA is TGTGCCAGCAGCTTGGCGGACAGGGATAATGAAAAACTGTTTTTT. Its translation: CASSLADRDNEKLFF.

This clone was observed a handful of times. J is TRBJ2-7 and V is TRBV29-1, with 7 bases fitting TRBD1. Trimming removed 4 bases from V and 4 bases from J; junction bases left unmatched: 7. Germline-derived CDR1 and CDR2 are SQVTM and ANQGSEA. The CDR3 is made up of 13 amino acids. The CDR3 DNA follows: TGCAGCGTTGGAAGAGGGGGCGAGTACGAGCAGTACTTC. It specifies CSVGRGGEYEQYF.

The chain is built from TRBV29-1 and TRBJ2-3; 9 bases fit TRBD2. J lost 0 bases, V lost 6 bases, and 13 bases had no gene match. The CDR3 totals 17 residues. CDR1 and CDR2 (germline): SQVTM, ANQGSEA. The CDR3 region is CSVKYPGLAPSTDTQYF. For the CDR3, the DNA is TGCAGCGTCAAATATCCGGGACTAGCCCCTAGCACAGATACGCAGTATTTT.

The V and J genes are TRBV4-1 and TRBJ1-2, with a tentative D call TRBD1 (5 bases). Germline CDR1 and CDR2: MGHRA and YSYEKL. This CDR3 contains 13 residues. With 0 bases removed from V and 8 bases from J, the gap between germline ends came to 10 bases. CDR3 in amino acids: CASSQEGAGGYTF. The CDR3 DNA sequence: TGCGCCAGCAGCCAAGAAGGCGCAGGGGGCTACACCTTC.